The 27 T cell receptor beta chains reported below all come from one sample, sequenced in a study of blood T cells in healthy people across ages. It was with a sample-barcoded 5' primer and a J-beta primer mix that a second PCR of about 6 to 11 cycles was run. In TCRdb, the 5' RACE reads were re-called with MiXCR into one record per CDR3 protein. The table shows approximately 800,000 distinct CDR3 sequences, with 50% to 65% occurring only once. The source material was blood. These TCRs come from a man at least 80 years old in good health.

The genes are TRBV5-1 and TRBJ2-5; no firm D call. Germline V gives CDR1 SGHRS, CDR2 YFSETQ. This CDR3 spans 14 amino acids. With 4 bases removed from V and 1 base from J, the gap between germline ends came to 11 bases. Written as DNA, the CDR3 is TGCGCCAGCAGCGTCGGACCGCCCCAAGAGACCCAGTACTTC. Protein: CASSVGPPQETQYF. Based on the CDR3 plus reference TRBV5-1 and TRBJ2-5, the full variable domain is KAGVTQTPRYLIKTRGQQVTLSCSPISGHRSVSWYQQTPGQGLQFLFEYFSETQRNKGNFPGRFSGRQFSNSRSEMNVSTLELGDSALYLCASSVGPPQETQYFGPGTRLLVL.

There are a few counts of this clonotype. The chain joins TRBV11-2 to TRBJ2-7; no definite D call. The germline V gene has CDR1 SGHAT and CDR2 FQNNGV. Trimming removed 5 bases at V and 0 bases at J, with 14 bases between. This CDR3 is 15 amino acids long. This CDR3 is CASSPSVASSYEQYF. The DNA of the CDR3 is TGTGCCAGCAGCCCCTCAGTAGCTAGCTCCTACGAGCAGTACTTC.

V and J are TRBV12-3 or TRBV12-4 and TRBJ2-5, with 7 nucleotides matching TRBD1. The V and J ends lost 2 bases and 11 bases, in that order; junction bases with no gene match: 14. CDR3 length equals 15 residues. Here the CDR3 DNA reads TGTGCCAGCAGTTTAACGGCAGGGGGTAATCATGAGCAGTACTTC. Its protein is CASSLTAGGNHEQYF.

CDR3 amino acids: CSARRVTGASTDTQYF. The CDR3 DNA sequence: TGCAGTGCCAGGCGTGTGACGGGAGCTAGCACAGATACGCAGTATTTT. This chain connects TRBV20-1 to TRBJ2-3; TRBD2 is a possible D gene (6 bases). The CDR3 is 16 residues long. Germline V CDR1 and CDR2: DFQATT, SNEGSKA (reference sequence). Trimming shortened V by 6 bases and J by 0 bases, and 19 bases separated the two germline ends.

This chain uses TRBV28 with TRBJ2-5; 12 positions agree with TRBD2. The CDR3 has 15 amino acids. In germline, CDR1 is MDHEN, CDR2 SYDVKM. V lost 6 bases, J lost 4 bases, and 6 bases stayed unmatched. CDR3 protein: CASSSWTSGAETQYF. CDR3 DNA: TGTGCCAGCAGCTCCTGGACTAGCGGGGCAGAGACCCAGTACTTC.

This clonotype showed up just a few times. This rearrangement joins TRBV11-2 to TRBJ1-4; D gene uncertain. Trimming stripped 2 bases from V and 10 bases from J, with 8 bases between. This CDR3 has 12 amino acids. In germline, CDR1 is SGHAT, CDR2 FQNNGV. This chain's CDR3 is CASSLNPGKLFF. CDR3 bases: TGTGCCAGCAGCTTAAACCCGGGAAAACTGTTTTTT.

The chain links TRBV5-1 to TRBJ2-6; 9 bases line up with TRBD2. Germline-derived CDR1 and CDR2 are SGHRS and YFSETQ. J gave up 4 bases and V 0 bases, and 8 bases lay outside the gene matches. CDR3 length: 18 residues. The CDR3 spells CASSLASGRSSGANVLTF. CDR3 in DNA: TGCGCCAGCAGCTTGGCAAGCGGGAGGTCGTCCGGGGCCAACGTCCTGACTTTC.

This rearrangement joins TRBV14 to TRBJ1-4; D unresolved. CDR1 is SGHDN and CDR2 is FVKESK in the germline V gene. This CDR3 contains 15 residues. V was pared by 3 bases and J by 6 bases, with 14 bases between. The CDR3 loop is CASSQNWGRDEKLFF. CDR3 DNA sequence: TGTGCCAGCAGCCAGAACTGGGGTCGGGATGAAAAACTGTTTTTT.

The chain is built from TRBV19 and TRBJ2-7; D not resolved. Germline lookup yields CDR1 LNHDA and CDR2 SQIVND (reference sequence). There are 12 residues in the CDR3. V was cut by 4 bases and J by 0 bases, with 4 bases left in between. The CDR3 DNA is TGTGCCAGTAGTACCAACTCCTACGAGCAGTACTTC. The encoded protein is CASSTNSYEQYF.

This clonotype was detected ten times or more. The chain carries TRBV3-1 and TRBJ2-1; TRBD2 matches at 13 bases. This CDR3 is 19 amino acids long. With 0 bases clipped from V and 0 bases from J, the junction kept 5 bases outside the gene matches. CDR1 is LGHDT, CDR2 YNNKEL, per germline (reference sequence). CDR3 sequence: CASSQEGLAGAYSYNEQFF. As DNA, the CDR3 is TGTGCCAGCAGCCAAGAAGGACTAGCGGGAGCGTACTCCTACAATGAGCAGTTCTTC.

The chain is built from TRBV4-2 and TRBJ2-5; 13 bases fit TRBD2. The CDR3 is 15 amino acids. V lost 4 bases and J lost 11; bases outside the gene matches: 10. Per the germline V gene, CDR1 is LGHNA and CDR2 is YNFKEQ. CDR3: CASSLTSGRRDEQYF. CDR3 in DNA: TGTGCCAGCAGCCTGACTAGCGGGAGGCGGGATGAGCAGTACTTC.

This clonotype was observed a handful of times. The chain employs TRBV12-3 or TRBV12-4 and TRBJ2-1; D gene unclear. This CDR3 comprises 15 residues. The V end was cut by 1 base, the J end by 8 bases, with 15 bases between. This CDR3 reads CASSLVQASKDEQFF. CDR3 DNA sequence: TGTGCCAGCAGTTTAGTGCAGGCGTCGAAGGATGAGCAGTTCTTC.

The genes are TRBV10-3 and TRBJ1-2; 12 bases are shared with TRBD1. Germline lookup yields CDR1 ENHRY and CDR2 SYGVKD. This CDR3 contains 14 residues. V trimming: 5 bases; J trimming: 4 bases; junction bases outside the gene matches: 2. The CDR3 loop reads CAISPGQGAYGYTF. The CDR3 region has the DNA TGTGCCATCAGTCCGGGACAGGGGGCCTATGGCTACACCTTC.

This clonotype has a count of ten or more. The V call is TRBV7-2, the J call TRBJ2-7; 8 bases align to TRBD2. This CDR3 region has 15 residues. The V gene's germline CDR1 is SGHTA and CDR2 FQGNSA. The junction had 6 bases not matched to a gene; V was cut back by 2 bases and J by 3 bases. CDR3 nucleotide sequence: TGTGCCAGCAGCTTATTGGGACTAGGAGTCTACGAGCAGTACTTC. Translating gives CASSLLGLGVYEQYF.

The chain joins TRBV29-1 to TRBJ2-2; 10 bases are a match to TRBD1. Trimming at V came to 6 bases and at J to 4 bases, leaving 2 bases not matched to a gene. CDR3 size: 13 residues. Germline loops: CDR1 SQVTM, CDR2 ANQGSEA. CDR3 sequence: CSVGQGTTGELFF. Written as DNA, the CDR3 is TGCAGCGTGGGACAGGGGACCACCGGGGAGCTGTTTTTT.

This clonotype was seen more than once but under ten times. The chain has TRBV20-1 and TRBJ2-7; D ambiguous. V shed 1 base and J shed 4 bases, with 5 bases lying between them. Germline CDR1 DFQATT, CDR2 SNEGSKA (reference sequence). CDR3 length: 11 amino acids. The chain's CDR3 is CSARVVYEQYF. The CDR3 DNA is TGCAGTGCTAGAGTGGTTTACGAGCAGTACTTC.

This clonotype was seen a handful of times. V is TRBV20-1 and J is TRBJ2-1, with a weak D call TRBD2 (5 bases). Per germline, CDR1 DFQATT and CDR2 SNEGSKA (reference sequence). This CDR3 comprises 15 residues. V was trimmed by 3 bases and J by 7 bases, leaving 19 bases between them. The CDR3 spells CSASDQRSSLNEQFF. The CDR3 coding sequence is TGCAGTGCTAGTGATCAGCGGAGCTCATTGAATGAGCAGTTCTTC.

The V call is TRBV6-1, the J call TRBJ2-7; possible D gene TRBD2, 6 bases. Trimming shortened V by 6 bases and J by 4 bases, and 19 bases separated the two germline ends. The CDR3 covers 15 residues. Per germline, CDR1 MNHNS and CDR2 SASEGT. The CDR3: CASRTRGAERYEQYF. In DNA, the CDR3 is TGTGCCAGCAGAACGCGGGGAGCGGAGAGATACGAGCAGTACTTC.

The chain links TRBV5-1 to TRBJ2-3; D is possibly TRBD2 (5 bases). This CDR3 contains 16 residues. Germline V gene data show CDR1 as SGHRS and CDR2 as YFSETQ. With 0 bases removed from V and 5 bases from J, the gap between germline ends came to 16 bases. CDR3 sequence (DNA): TGCGCCAGCAGCTTGGGTGTTGGACGCGGACTAGATACGCAGTATTTT. This sequence encodes CASSLGVGRGLDTQYF.

The J gene is TRBJ2-7, the V gene TRBV9, with D hard to call. Trimming pared 0 bases from V and 1 base from J, leaving 8 bases between. The germline V gene has CDR1 SGDLS and CDR2 YYNGEE. This CDR3 contains 14 residues. CDR3 DNA: TGTGCCAGCAGCGTAGCGGACCTATCCTACGAGCAGTACTTC. This gives the protein CASSVADLSYEQYF. Using reference TRBV9 and TRBJ2-7 for the parts outside the CDR3, the full variable domain is DSGVTQTPKHLITATGQRVTLRCSPRSGDLSVYWYQQSLDQGLQFLIQYYNGEERAKGNILERFSAQQFPDLHSELNLSSLELGDSALYFCASSVADLSYEQYFGPGTRLTVT.

The J gene is TRBJ2-5, the V gene TRBV5-4; either TRBD1 or TRBD2 may supply D (6 bases each). The germline V and J ends were trimmed by 3 bases and 2 bases, with 14 bases remaining between them. The CDR3 is 15 amino acids. CDR1 and CDR2 from the germline V gene are SGHNT and YYREEE (reference sequence). CDR3 sequence (DNA): TGTGCCAGCAGCTGGGGGGCGGGGCAACAAGAGACCCAGTACTTC. Protein product: CASSWGAGQQETQYF.

This clonotype is a singleton in its sample. The chain employs TRBV4-1 and TRBJ1-6; D uncertain. Germline V gene sequence: CDR1 MGHRA, CDR2 YSYEKL. The CDR3 loop spans 14 amino acids. Trimming left V 3 bases short and J 4 bases short, with 7 bases between. CDR3 sequence (DNA): TGCGCCAGCAGCCAGGCGGATTATAATTCACCCCTCCACTTT. It is translated as CASSQADYNSPLHF.

This clonotype has a single count. J is TRBJ1-2 and V is TRBV15; no clear D. The V gene lost 0 bases and the J gene lost 2 bases, with 4 bases spanning the gap. Germline V lookup: CDR1 LNHNV, CDR2 YYDKDF (reference sequence). The CDR3 runs to 13 residues. CDR3 residues: CATSRDKNYGYTF. The CDR3 DNA reads TGTGCCACCAGCAGAGACAAGAACTATGGCTACACCTTC.

The CDR3: CASRGQVFAYEQYF. The DNA of the CDR3 is TGTGCCAGCAGGGGACAGGTGTTCGCCTACGAGCAGTACTTC. V gene TRBV5-5 combines with J gene TRBJ2-7, with 8 bases that match TRBD1. Germline CDR1 reads SGHKS; CDR2 reads YYEKEE (reference sequence). J lost 2 bases, V lost 5 bases, and 6 bases had no gene match. The CDR3 extends over 14 amino acids. The full variable domain, its missing parts supplied by reference TRBV5-5 and TRBJ2-7, is DAGVTQSPTHLIKTRGQQVTLRCSPISGHKSVSWYQQVLGQGPQFIFQYYEKEERGRGNFPDRFSARQFPNYSSELNVNALLLGDSALYLCASRGQVFAYEQYFGPGTRLTVT.

V is TRBV7-9 and J is TRBJ2-7; no firm D call. The CDR3 is 12 amino acids. Germline V CDR1 and CDR2: SEHNR, FQNEAQ (reference sequence). The germline V and J ends were trimmed by 4 bases and 3 bases, with 7 bases remaining between them. CDR3 in DNA: TGTGCCAGCAGCTCTCGGGTCTACGAGCAGTACTTC. Translated: CASSSRVYEQYF.

The table lists this clonotype with a count of one. The chain employs TRBV15 and TRBJ2-6; D ambiguous. Between the trimmed V and J ends, which lost 3 bases and 13 bases, there was a span of 7 bases. The CDR3 has 11 amino acids. The germline gives CDR1 LNHNV, CDR2 YYDKDF (reference sequence). CDR3 protein: CATSRVGVLTF. The CDR3 nucleotides read TGTGCCACCAGCAGGGTCGGTGTCCTGACTTTC.

On this clonotype itself: One junction end does not reproduce the germline sequence, and a read error may be involved. The chain combines TRBV3-1 with TRBJ2-7; D is undetermined. This CDR3 has 12 amino acids. Germline V gives CDR1 LGHDT, CDR2 YNNKEL (reference sequence). CDR3 in amino acids: CVSSQSSYEQYF. In DNA form, the CDR3 reads TGTGTCAGCAGCCAGAGCTCCTACGAGCAGTACTTC.